Each of the 12 T cell receptor beta chains below was sequenced from the same sample in a study of blood T cell repertoires in COVID-19 (dated by TCRdb to about 2020). The library was made by the immunoSEQ multiplex PCR assay. TCRdb's version of the immuneACCESS table is confined to in-frame rearrangements and falls short of the full clone set. An unresolved V gene accounts for under half of the shortfall where checked; the remainder is of unknown origin. In this sample the table shows roughly 400,000 clones, about nine tenths of which occur a single time. The top ten clonotypes cover about 1.8% of the sample. Sequencing was done on a sample of PBMCs or T cells enriched from blood (not recorded which). The receptors were sampled from a woman aged 25-40 years who had recovered from COVID-19.

V gene TRBV5-1 combines with J gene TRBJ1-1; 8 bases are shared with TRBD1. Germline lookup yields CDR1 SGHRS and CDR2 YFSETQ. V gave up 1 base and J gave up 5 bases; unmatched junction bases: 7. The CDR3 runs 15 residues. The CDR3, as DNA: TGCGCCAGCAGCTTGTACCAGGGGGCGCGGACTGAAGCTTTCTTT. Translating it yields CASSLYQGARTEAFF.

V is TRBV21-1 and J is TRBJ1-2; the listed D gene, TRBD1, was not tested against the DNA. TRBV21-1 constitutes a pseudogene. The CDR3 spans 16 residues. This CDR3 reads CASSKGQKRINYGYTF. In nucleotides, the CDR3 is TGTGCCAGCAGCAAAGGACAGAAACGCATTAACTATGGCTACACCTTC.

The genes are TRBV19 and TRBJ1-1, with 7 bases aligning to TRBD1. Trimming cost V 7 bases and J 4 bases; bases outside gene matches: 9. This CDR3 is 14 amino acids long. Germline V CDR1 and CDR2: LNHDA, SQIVND (reference sequence). In DNA form, the CDR3 reads TGTGCCAGTACGCCACAGGGGTGGATCACTGAAGCTTTCTTT. As protein: CASTPQGWITEAFF.

This chain connects TRBV6-6 to TRBJ1-2, with D hard to call. Germline V gene sequence: CDR1 MNHNY, CDR2 SVGAGI (reference sequence). V lost 0 bases and J lost 0, with 5 bases in between. This CDR3 is built from 14 residues. In DNA form, the CDR3 reads TGTGCCAGCAGTTACTCGACATCTAACTATGGCTACACCTTC. Protein sequence: CASSYSTSNYGYTF.

The chain recombines TRBV2 with TRBJ2-1; 7 bases map to TRBD1. J was trimmed by 1 base and V by 6 bases; bases with no gene match: 9. This CDR3 has 16 amino acids. Germline CDR1 SNHLY, CDR2 FYNNEI. The CDR3 DNA reads TGTGCCAGCAGCCACACAGGGGTTGGGTCCTACAATGAGCAGTTCTTC. Translating gives CASSHTGVGSYNEQFF.

V usage is TRBV19 and J usage is TRBJ2-4; 9 nucleotides match TRBD1. This CDR3 has 13 residues. The ends lost 6 bases at V and 8 bases at J; junction bases unmatched: 5. CDR1 is LNHDA, CDR2 SQIVND, per germline (reference sequence). CDR3 coding DNA: TGTGCCAGTAGCCAGGACAGGGGTTACATTCAGTACTTC. This gives the protein CASSQDRGYIQYF.

The V and J genes are TRBV7-3 and TRBJ1-1; perhaps TRBD1 as D (5 bases). The CDR3 has 14 amino acids. V dropped 2 bases and J dropped 4 bases, with 11 bases sitting between them. CDR1 and CDR2 (germline): SGHTA, FQGTGA. The CDR3 DNA sequence: TGTGCCAGCAGCTTAGGTGGGAGGGGCACTGAAGCTTTCTTT. It translates to CASSLGGRGTEAFF.

This clone was counted a single time. V gene TRBV30 combines with J gene TRBJ2-7, with D perhaps TRBD2 (5 bases). Trimming cost V 1 base and J 1 base, with 14 bases left between them. This CDR3 has 15 amino acids. Germline V gene data show CDR1 as GTSNPN and CDR2 as SVGIG (reference sequence). CDR3 residues: CAWSAPRAWSYEQYF. CDR3 in DNA: TGTGCCTGGAGTGCCCCGAGGGCTTGGTCCTACGAGCAGTACTTC.

The chain employs TRBV3-1 (or the pseudogene TRBV3-2) and TRBJ1-6, with a tentative D call TRBD1 (6 bases). This CDR3 contains 15 residues. Between the trimmed V and J ends, which lost 1 base and 7 bases, there was a span of 11 bases. Germline V gene sequence: CDR1 LGHDT, CDR2 YNNKEL (reference sequence). The CDR3 loop is CASSQGRTENSPLHF. CDR3 coding DNA: TGTGCCAGCAGCCAAGGGCGGACAGAGAATTCACCCCTCCACTTT.

The V call is TRBV7-2, the J call TRBJ1-1, with a possible D match to TRBD1 (5 bases). The CDR3 contains 16 residues. Trimming shortened V by 2 bases and J by 8 bases, and 21 bases separated the two germline ends. Per germline, CDR1 SGHTA and CDR2 FQGNSA. The CDR3 DNA reads as TGTGCCAGCAGCTTAAGGGGTATCGGCCGCTCTGTCGAAGCTTTCTTT. As protein: CASSLRGIGRSVEAFF.

This sequence joins TRBV15 and TRBJ1-5; D remains unclear. CDR1 LNHNV and CDR2 YYDKDF come from the germline V gene (reference sequence). There are 15 residues in the CDR3. Trimming cost V 0 bases and J 2 bases, with 8 bases left between them. The CDR3 reads CATSRDRSGNQPQHF. The DNA of the CDR3 is TGTGCCACCAGCAGAGATCGGAGCGGCAATCAGCCCCAGCATTTT.

CDR3 DNA sequence: TGTGCCAGCAGTTTAACGAGACGCGAGCGAGCTTTCTTT. This gives the protein CASSLTRRERAFF. The rearrangement joins TRBV12-3 or TRBV12-4 to TRBJ1-1, with unresolved D. Trimming took 2 bases from V and 10 from J, leaving 14 bases between them. The CDR3 sequence is 13 residues long.